This paragraph reports one T cell receptor (beta chain). Its antigen is as yet unknown. This CDR3 comprises 13 residues. The ends lost 6 bases at V and 6 bases at J; junction bases unmatched: 7. Germline CDR1 ENHRY, CDR2 SYGVKD. Both 60 Vbeta primers and 13 Jbeta primers went into the PCR. The protocol was immunoSEQ multiplex PCR, while the TCRdb copy is restricted to in-frame clones and leaves out a portion. The sample holds 100,000 to 150,000 clones. The sample comes from a study of cytomegalovirus exposure and HLA in healthy donors. Findings of the study overall: Sequencing depth across donors, presence/absence analyses assumed, was roughly uniform. In vitro testing confirmed three CMV-associated chains as specific for CMV antigens. A later analysis appeared to link common viral pathogens to several of the most significant clusters. In a later analysis, the majority of CMV-associated beta chains seemingly showed HLA restriction.

The sample was PBMCs. The chain links TRBV10-3 to TRBJ2-7; 8 bases are a match to TRBD1. This TCR was sampled from a man between 18 and 35 years old in good health and CMV-seronegative. The CDR3 here is CAIRDRDGLEQYF. The CDR3 DNA reads as TGTGCCATCAGGGACAGGGATGGCCTCGAGCAGTACTTC.